These T cell receptor beta chains were read from a single sample in a study of T cell responses to AZD1222 COVID-19 vaccine. This table comes from immunoSEQ multiplex PCR, and its TCRdb copy is limited to in-frame clones, with some not included. This table has 95,000 to 150,000 clones, around 87% appearing once. The specimen was peripheral blood, collected on day 0 of AZD1222 vaccination. The source of these receptors is an adult in good health. The CDR3 runs from the conserved cysteine through the conserved F or W. A D gene is named only where the DNA matches it firmly. Clone size appears in some rows only: once, few, many, or a class for an expanded clone.

d_call,j_call,clone_size,v_call,cdr3_aa,cdr3_nt
-,TRBJ2-7,-,TRBV6-2/TRBV6-3,CASSLRGAYEQYF,TGTGCCAGCAGTTTGAGAGGGGCCTACGAGCAGTACTTC
TRBD1,TRBJ1-1,-,TRBV7-2,CASSQRTGVNTEAFF,TGTGCCAGCAGCCAACGGACAGGGGTGAACACTGAAGCTTTCTTT
-,TRBJ2-3,-,TRBV24-1,CATSDPGSGTDTQYF,TGTGCCACCAGTGATCCGGGGTCAGGGACAGATACGCAGTATTTT
TRBD2,TRBJ2-1,once,TRBV5-1,CASSLAGTNLINEQFF,TGCGCCAGCAGCTTGGCCGGGACTAACCTGATCAATGAGCAGTTCTTC
TRBD2,TRBJ2-1,-,TRBV4-3,CASSQGMVRRGGSYNEQFF,TGCGCCAGCAGCCAAGGAATGGTTCGGCGGGGGGGCTCCTACAATGAGCAGTTCTTC
-,TRBJ1-4,once,TRBV29-1,CSVEDRQGKLFF,TGCAGCGTTGAAGATCGGCAGGGAAAACTGTTTTTT
-,TRBJ2-7,few,TRBV5-1,CASSLVVSYEQYF,TGCGCCAGCAGCTTGGTAGTGTCCTACGAGCAGTACTTC
TRBD2,TRBJ2-1,-,TRBV27,CASSFPQSGGAYNEQFF,TGTGCCAGCAGTTTTCCCCAAAGCGGGGGGGCTTACAATGAGCAGTTCTTC
-,TRBJ2-2,-,TRBV27,CASSFAGTQAGELFF,TGTGCCAGCAGTTTTGCCGGGACACAAGCCGGGGAGCTGTTTTTT
-,TRBJ1-1,-,TRBV7-9,CASSLTQTTEAFF,TGTGCCAGCAGCTTAACACAGACCACTGAAGCTTTCTTT
-,TRBJ1-5,once,TRBV4-1,CASSQDGQRSQPQHF,TGCGCCAGCAGCCAAGATGGACAGCGGAGTCAGCCCCAGCATTTT
-,TRBJ1-4,-,TRBV6-1,CASSEQEKLFF,TGTGCCAGCAGTGAGCAGGAAAAACTGTTTTTT
-,TRBJ2-7,-,TRBV3-1/TRBV3-2,CASSQGNGQYF,TGTGCCAGCAGCCAAGGTAATGGGCAGTACTTC
TRBD1,TRBJ2-7,once,TRBV20-1,CSASMGQLTSYEQYF,TGCAGTGCTAGTATGGGACAGTTGACCTCCTACGAGCAGTACTTC
-,TRBJ1-5,-,TRBV3-1/TRBV3-2,CASSQDDDQPQHF,TGTGCCAGCAGCCAAGATGATGATCAGCCCCAGCATTTT
-,TRBJ1-1,-,TRBV18,CASSPSQEVNTEAFF,TGTGCCAGCTCACCCTCCCAGGAGGTGAACACTGAAGCTTTCTTT
-,TRBJ1-6,few,TRBV11-2,CASSQGSTSPLHF,TGTGCCAGCAGCCAGGGATCGACTTCACCCCTCCACTTT
TRBD2,TRBJ2-5,-,TRBV29-1,CSVEDTGGNRQETQYF,TGCAGCGTTGAAGATACGGGGGGGAACAGGCAAGAGACCCAGTACTTC
-,TRBJ1-2,-,TRBV6-5,CASSYDEFYGYTF,TGTGCCAGCAGTTATGATGAGTTCTATGGCTACACCTTC
-,TRBJ1-1,-,TRBV11-2,CASSLSSNTEAFF,TGTGCCAGCAGCTTAAGCTCGAACACTGAAGCTTTCTTT
TRBD2,TRBJ2-7,once,TRBV5-4,CASSLDTGGEQYF,TGTGCCAGCAGCTTGGATACGGGGGGCGAGCAGTACTTC
-,TRBJ2-1,-,TRBV23-1,CASSPRPVPRGYYEQFF,TGCGCCAGCAGTCCCCGGCCCGTCCCCCGCGGTTACTATGAGCAGTTCTTC
-,TRBJ1-5,-,TRBV7-2,CASSLAAQPQHF,TGTGCCAGCAGCTTAGCGGCTCAGCCCCAGCATTTT